This T cell receptor beta chain was captured by sequencing in a study of T cell changes during pregnancy in multiple sclerosis (dated by TCRdb to between 2017 and 2020). Some background on the complete study: The study examined how the T cell repertoire changed over the course of pregnancy in women with multiple sclerosis.

A single count supports this clone. Its antigen remains unidentified. Nothing much larger sits one base from this clone, and base qualities are not available. The library was obtained by the immunoSEQ multiplex PCR assay. Imported from immuneACCESS, the table was reduced by TCRdb to in-frame sequences with V and J called. These copies leave out some clones; in studies compared against another copy, an unresolved V gene accounts for under half, and the cause of the remainder is not known. For this sample there are about 52,000 clones; more than 90% appear just once. The ten most abundant clones make up roughly 0.36% of the sample. The clonotype was recovered from a female donor with multiple sclerosis, enrolled in a pregnancy study. The source was CD4+ T cells from peripheral blood mononuclear cells, collected before pregnancy.

This receptor has the CDR3 CASSLGRLGQGHSGELFF. At the DNA level, the sequence is TGTGCCAGCAGCTTAGGTCGGTTGGGGCAGGGCCACTCCGGGGAGCTGTTTTTT. Recombination connected TRBV11-3 to TRBJ2-2, with a tentative D gene TRBD1 over 5 matching bases. Including the terminal cysteine and phenylalanine, the CDR3 comprises 18 residues. Just the 54-base CDR3 DNA is kept, in frame starting at base 1. V drops 1 base and J drops 6 bases, leaving 21 bases in between. As encoded in the germline V gene, CDR1 is SGHNT while CDR2 is YENEEA.